The clone carrying this T cell receptor beta chain was seen more than once but under ten times. Antigen unknown. The data are from a study of CD8 T cells in ankylosing spondylitis. Via MiXCR, TCRdb re-called the 5' RACE reads, giving one row per CDR3 protein. Counted here are roughly 350,000 distinct CDR3 sequences, 6.5% to 10% occurring once; the ten biggest clones make up 13% to 15%. Study-wide findings and caveats: For ankylosing spondylitis blood, a TCR beta motif of roughly 8 highly homologous variants appeared characteristic.

The germline CDR1 and CDR2 sequences are ENHRY and SYGVKD. The length of the CDR3 is 15 residues. V shed 2 bases, J shed 6 bases, and the junction held 2 bases outside the gene matches. The sequence came from a male donor with ankylosing spondylitis. This rearrangement joins TRBV10-3 to TRBJ1-6; 9 bases line up with TRBD1. Specimen: blood, either unsorted or a sorted T cell fraction (not recorded which). CDR3 sequence (DNA): TGTGCCATCAGTGAGGGGACAGGGACTAATTCACCCCTCCACTTT. Its protein is CAISEGTGTNSPLHF.